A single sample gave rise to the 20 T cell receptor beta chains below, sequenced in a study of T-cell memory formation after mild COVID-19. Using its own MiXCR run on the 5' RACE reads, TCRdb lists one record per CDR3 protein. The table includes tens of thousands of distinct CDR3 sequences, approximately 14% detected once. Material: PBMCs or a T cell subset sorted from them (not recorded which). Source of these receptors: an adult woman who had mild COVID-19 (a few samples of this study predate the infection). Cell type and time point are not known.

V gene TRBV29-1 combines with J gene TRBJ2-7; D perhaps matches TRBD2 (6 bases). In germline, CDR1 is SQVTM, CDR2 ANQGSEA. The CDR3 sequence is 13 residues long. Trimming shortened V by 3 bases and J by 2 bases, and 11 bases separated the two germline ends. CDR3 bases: TGCAGCGTTGACCTGGGGGGAGCCTACGAGCAGTACTTC. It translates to CSVDLGGAYEQYF.

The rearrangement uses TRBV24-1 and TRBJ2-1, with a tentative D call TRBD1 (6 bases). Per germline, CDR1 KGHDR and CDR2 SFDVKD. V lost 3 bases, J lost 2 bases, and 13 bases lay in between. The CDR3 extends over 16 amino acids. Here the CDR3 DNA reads TGTGCCACCAGTGATCCGGGACACGACGCCTACAATGAGCAGTTCTTC. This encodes CATSDPGHDAYNEQFF.

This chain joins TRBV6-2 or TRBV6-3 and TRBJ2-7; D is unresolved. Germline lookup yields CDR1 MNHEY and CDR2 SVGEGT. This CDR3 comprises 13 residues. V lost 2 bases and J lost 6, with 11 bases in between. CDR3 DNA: TGTGCCAGCAGTTACGGTACGGTTGGCGAGCAGTACTTC. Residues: CASSYGTVGEQYF.

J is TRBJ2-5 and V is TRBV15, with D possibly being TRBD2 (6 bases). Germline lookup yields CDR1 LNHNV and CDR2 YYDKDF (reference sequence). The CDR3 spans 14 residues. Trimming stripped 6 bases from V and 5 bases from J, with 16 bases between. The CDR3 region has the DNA TGTGCCACCAGAGGCTCCCGGGGGATGGAGACCCAGTACTTC. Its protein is CATRGSRGMETQYF.

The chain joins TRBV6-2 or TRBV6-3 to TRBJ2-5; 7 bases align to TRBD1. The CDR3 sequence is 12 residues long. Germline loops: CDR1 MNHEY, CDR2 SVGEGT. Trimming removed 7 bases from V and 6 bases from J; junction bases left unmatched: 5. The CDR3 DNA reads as TGTGCCAGCACCTTGAGGGGGCAGACCCAGTACTTC. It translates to CASTLRGQTQYF.

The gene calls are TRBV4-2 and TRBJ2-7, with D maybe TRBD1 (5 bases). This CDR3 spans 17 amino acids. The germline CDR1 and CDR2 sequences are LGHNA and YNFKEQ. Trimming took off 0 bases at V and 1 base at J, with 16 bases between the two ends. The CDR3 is CASSQESQGQPSYEQYF. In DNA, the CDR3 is TGTGCCAGCAGCCAAGAAAGTCAGGGCCAACCTTCCTACGAGCAGTACTTC.

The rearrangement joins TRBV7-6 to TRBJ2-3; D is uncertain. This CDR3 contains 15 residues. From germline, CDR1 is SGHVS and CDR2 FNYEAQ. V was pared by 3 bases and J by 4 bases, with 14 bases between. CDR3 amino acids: CASSFIKDLADTQYF. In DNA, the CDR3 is TGTGCCAGCAGCTTCATCAAAGACTTAGCAGATACGCAGTATTTT.

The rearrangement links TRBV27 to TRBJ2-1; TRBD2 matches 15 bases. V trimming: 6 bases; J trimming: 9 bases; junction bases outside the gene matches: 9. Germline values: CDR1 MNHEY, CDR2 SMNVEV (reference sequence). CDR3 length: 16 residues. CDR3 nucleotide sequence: TGTGCCAGCAGATCTGGGACTAGCGGGGGGCTTGGTGAGCAGTTCTTC. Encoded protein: CASRSGTSGGLGEQFF.

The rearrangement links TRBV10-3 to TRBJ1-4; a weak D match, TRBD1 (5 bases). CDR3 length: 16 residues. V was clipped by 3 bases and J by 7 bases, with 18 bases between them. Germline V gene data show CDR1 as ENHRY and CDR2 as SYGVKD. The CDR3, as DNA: TGTGCCATCAGTGACCATCCCAGGGAGGGGAGTGAAAAACTGTTTTTT. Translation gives CAISDHPREGSEKLFF.

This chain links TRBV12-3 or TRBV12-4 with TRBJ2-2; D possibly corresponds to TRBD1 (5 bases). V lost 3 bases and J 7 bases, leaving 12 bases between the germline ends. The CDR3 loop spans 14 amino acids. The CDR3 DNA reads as TGTGCCAGCAGTTTGGCAGGGTTGGGCGGGGAGCTGTTTTTT. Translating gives CASSLAGLGGELFF.

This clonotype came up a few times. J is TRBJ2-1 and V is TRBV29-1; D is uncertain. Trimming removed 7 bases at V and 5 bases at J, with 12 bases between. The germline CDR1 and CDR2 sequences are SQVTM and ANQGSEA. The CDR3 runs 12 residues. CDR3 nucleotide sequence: TGCAGCGCCCTTATAGGACACAATGAGCAGTTCTTC. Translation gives CSALIGHNEQFF.

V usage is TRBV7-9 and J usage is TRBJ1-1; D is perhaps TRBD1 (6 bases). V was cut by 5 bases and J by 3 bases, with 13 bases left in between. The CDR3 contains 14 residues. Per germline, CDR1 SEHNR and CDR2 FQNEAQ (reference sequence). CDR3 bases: TGTGCCAGCAGCGTACAGGGTTTCGACACTGAAGCTTTCTTT. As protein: CASSVQGFDTEAFF.

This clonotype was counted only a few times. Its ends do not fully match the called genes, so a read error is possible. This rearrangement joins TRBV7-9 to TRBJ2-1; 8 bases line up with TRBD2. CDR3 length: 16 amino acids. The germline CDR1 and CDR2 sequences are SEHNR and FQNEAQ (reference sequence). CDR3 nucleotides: TGTGCCAGCACCTTAAGAGGGACTAGTTACAATGACGGGCAGTTCTTC. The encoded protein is CASTLRGTSYNDGQFF.

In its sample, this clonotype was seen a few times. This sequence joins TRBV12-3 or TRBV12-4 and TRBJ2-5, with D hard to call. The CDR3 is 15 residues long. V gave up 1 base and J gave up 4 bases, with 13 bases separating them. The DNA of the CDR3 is TGTGCCAGCAGTTTAGTCGACACCCTGGGAGAGACCCAGTACTTC. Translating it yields CASSLVDTLGETQYF.

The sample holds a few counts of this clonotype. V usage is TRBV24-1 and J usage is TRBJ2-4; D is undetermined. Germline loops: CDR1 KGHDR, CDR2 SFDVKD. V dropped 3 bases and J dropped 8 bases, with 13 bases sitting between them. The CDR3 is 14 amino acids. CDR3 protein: CATSDDEWTDIQYF. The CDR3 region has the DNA TGTGCCACCAGTGATGACGAGTGGACGGACATTCAGTACTTC.

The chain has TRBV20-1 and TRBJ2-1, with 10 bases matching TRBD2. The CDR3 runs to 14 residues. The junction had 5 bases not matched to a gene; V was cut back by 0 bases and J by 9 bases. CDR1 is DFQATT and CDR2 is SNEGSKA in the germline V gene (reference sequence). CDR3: CSARDLAGDAEQFF. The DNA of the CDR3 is TGCAGTGCTAGAGACCTAGCGGGAGACGCTGAGCAGTTCTTC.

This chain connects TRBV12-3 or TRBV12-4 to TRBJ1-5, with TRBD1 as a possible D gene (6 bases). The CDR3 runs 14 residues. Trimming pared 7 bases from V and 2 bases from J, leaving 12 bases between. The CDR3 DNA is TGTGCCAGCACGGGGGCCTTGGGCAATCAGCCCCAGCATTTT. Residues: CASTGALGNQPQHF.

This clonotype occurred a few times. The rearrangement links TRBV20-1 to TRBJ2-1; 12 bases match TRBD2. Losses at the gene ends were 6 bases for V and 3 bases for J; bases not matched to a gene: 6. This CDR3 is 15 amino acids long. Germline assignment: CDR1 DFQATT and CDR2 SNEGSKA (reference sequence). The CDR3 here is CSAGLAGTYYNEQFF. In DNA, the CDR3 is TGCAGTGCCGGACTAGCGGGGACCTACTACAATGAGCAGTTCTTC.

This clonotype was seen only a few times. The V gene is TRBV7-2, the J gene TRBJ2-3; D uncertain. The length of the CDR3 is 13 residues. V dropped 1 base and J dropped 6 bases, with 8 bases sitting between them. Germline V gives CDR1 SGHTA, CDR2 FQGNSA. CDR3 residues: CASSLVDGDTQYF. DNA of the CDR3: TGTGCCAGCAGCTTAGTCGACGGTGATACGCAGTATTTT.

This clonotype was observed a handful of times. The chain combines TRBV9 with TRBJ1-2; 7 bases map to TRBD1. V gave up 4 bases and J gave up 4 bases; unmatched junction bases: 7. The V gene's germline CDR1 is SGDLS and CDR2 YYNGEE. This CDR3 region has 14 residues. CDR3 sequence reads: CASSPPGTAYGYTF. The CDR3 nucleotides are TGTGCCAGCAGCCCCCCCGGGACAGCCTATGGCTACACCTTC.